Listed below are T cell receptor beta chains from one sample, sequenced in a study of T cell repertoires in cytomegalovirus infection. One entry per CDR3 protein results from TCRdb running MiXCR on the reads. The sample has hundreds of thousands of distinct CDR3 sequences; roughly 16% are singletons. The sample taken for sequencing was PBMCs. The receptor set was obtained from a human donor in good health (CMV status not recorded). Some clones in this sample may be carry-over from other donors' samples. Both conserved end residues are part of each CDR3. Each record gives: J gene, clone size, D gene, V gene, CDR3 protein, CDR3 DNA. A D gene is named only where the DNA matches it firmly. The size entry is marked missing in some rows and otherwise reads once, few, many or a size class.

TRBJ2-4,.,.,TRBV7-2,CASSYTGVGDIQYF,TGTGCCAGCAGCTACACAGGAGTAGGGGACATTCAGTACTTC
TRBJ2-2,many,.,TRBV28,CASMMTDATNTGELFF,TGTGCCAGCATGATGACAGACGCTACGAACACCGGGGAGCTGTTTTTT
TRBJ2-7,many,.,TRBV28,CASTSGTNSYEQYF,TGTGCCAGCACCTCCGGGACAAACTCCTACGAGCAGTACTTC
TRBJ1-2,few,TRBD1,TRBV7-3,CASSPNPGQGTNYGYTF,TGTGCCAGCAGCCCGAACCCGGGACAGGGGACAAACTATGGCTACACCTTC
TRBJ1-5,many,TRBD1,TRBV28,CASSFSSFRTGYRSGQPQHF,TGTGCCAGCAGTTTCTCGAGTTTTAGGACAGGATATCGTTCGGGTCAGCCCCAGCATTTT
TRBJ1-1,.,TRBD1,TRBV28,CATSTGVGTEAFF,TGTGCCACCTCGACAGGGGTGGGCACTGAAGCTTTCTTT
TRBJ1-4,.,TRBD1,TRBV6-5,CASSYSRDRGTNEKLFF,TGTGCCAGCAGTTACTCCCGGGACAGGGGAACTAATGAAAAACTGTTTTTT
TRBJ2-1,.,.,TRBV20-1,CSARGLGGASNEQFF,TGCAGTGCTAGAGGGTTAGGGGGGGCATCCAATGAGCAGTTCTTC
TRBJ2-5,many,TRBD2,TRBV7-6,CASSWGGGRPETQYF,TGTGCCAGCAGCTGGGGGGGGGGACGCCCAGAGACCCAGTACTTC
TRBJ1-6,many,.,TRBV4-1,CASSQDPGVNSPLHF,TGCGCCAGCAGCCAAGATCCAGGGGTAAATTCACCCCTCCACTTT
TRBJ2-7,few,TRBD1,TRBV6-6,CASTQPGQAFYEQYF,TGTGCCAGCACTCAACCGGGACAGGCATTCTACGAGCAGTACTTC
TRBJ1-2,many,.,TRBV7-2,CASSLDGRAGYGYTF,TGTGCCAGCAGCTTAGACGGCAGGGCGGGCTATGGCTACACCTTC
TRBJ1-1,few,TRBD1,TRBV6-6,CASSGQGGAFF,TGTGCCAGCAGTGGGCAGGGGGGAGCTTTCTTT
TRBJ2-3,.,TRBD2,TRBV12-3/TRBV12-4,CASRTSGGVSDTQYF,TGTGCCAGCAGGACTAGCGGGGGGGTTTCAGATACGCAGTATTTT
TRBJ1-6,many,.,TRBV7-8,CASSLDRIPNSPLHF,TGTGCCAGCAGCTTAGATCGAATACCCAATTCACCCCTCCACTTT
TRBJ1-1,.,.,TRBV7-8,CASSSDAGGTEAFF,TGTGCCAGCAGCTCCGATGCGGGGGGGACTGAAGCTTTCTTT
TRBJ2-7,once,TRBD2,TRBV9,CASSVGGGGAEEQYF,TGTGCCAGCAGCGTAGGCGGCGGGGGGGCTGAAGAGCAGTACTTC
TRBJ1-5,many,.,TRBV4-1,CASSQGGGDSNQPQHF,TGCGCCAGCAGCCAAGGTGGAGGGGATAGCAATCAGCCCCAGCATTTT
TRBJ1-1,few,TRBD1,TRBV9,CASSAGQGIPLYEAFF,TGTGCCAGCAGCGCGGGACAGGGCATCCCTCTCTATGAAGCTTTCTTT
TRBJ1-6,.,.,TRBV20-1,CSARGQFSNSPLHF,TGCAGTGCTAGAGGACAGTTTTCTAATTCACCCCTCCACTTT
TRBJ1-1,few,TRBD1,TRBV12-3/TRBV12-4,CASSTLDRGTTEAFF,TGTGCCAGCAGTACACTGGACAGGGGGACCACTGAAGCTTTCTTT
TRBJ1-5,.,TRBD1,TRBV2,CASSATGVSNQPQHF,TGTGCCAGCAGCGCGACAGGGGTGAGCAATCAGCCCCAGCATTTT
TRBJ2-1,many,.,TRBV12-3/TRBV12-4,CASSPYPLNNEQFF,TGTGCCAGCAGCCCCTACCCCTTGAACAATGAGCAGTTCTTC
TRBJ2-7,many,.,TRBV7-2,CASSLVTAYEQYF,TGTGCCAGCAGCTTAGTAACGGCTTACGAGCAGTACTTC
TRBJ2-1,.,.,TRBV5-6,CASSLVVGRQFYNEQFF,TGTGCCAGCAGCTTGGTGGTCGGCCGTCAATTTTACAATGAGCAGTTCTTC
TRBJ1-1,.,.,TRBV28,CASSLFIQGRENTEAFF,TGTGCCAGCAGTTTATTTATTCAGGGAAGGGAGAACACTGAAGCTTTCTTT
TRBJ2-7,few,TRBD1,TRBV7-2,CASSLDRNRGYEQYF,TGTGCCAGCAGCTTAGATAGGAACAGGGGGTACGAGCAGTACTTC
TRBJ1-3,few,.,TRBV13,CASSSPSSIVGNTIYF,TGTGCCAGCAGCTCCCCATCCTCAATTGTAGGAAACACCATATATTTT
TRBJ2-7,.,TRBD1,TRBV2,CASSGQGIYEQYF,TGTGCCAGTTCGGGACAGGGGATATACGAGCAGTACTTC
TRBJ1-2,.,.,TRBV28,CASSNDVGVGYGYTF,TGTGCCAGCAGTAATGACGTGGGCGTGGGGTATGGCTACACCTTC
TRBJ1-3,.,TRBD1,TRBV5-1,CASSPQQGSGNTIYF,TGCGCCAGCAGCCCTCAACAGGGGTCTGGAAACACCATATATTTT
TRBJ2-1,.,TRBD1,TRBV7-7,CASSLRDSSNEQFF,TGTGCTAGCAGCCTTCGGGACAGTTCCAATGAGCAGTTCTTC
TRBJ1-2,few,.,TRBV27,CASSLSGPYGYTF,TGTGCCAGCAGTTTATCAGGGCCCTATGGCTACACCTTC
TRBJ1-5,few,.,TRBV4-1,CASSQDWIVSNQPQHF,TGCGCCAGCAGCCAAGATTGGATCGTTAGCAATCAGCCCCAGCATTTT
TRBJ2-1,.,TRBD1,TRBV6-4,CASSSETGVYNEQFF,TGTGCCAGCAGTTCCGAGACAGGGGTATACAATGAGCAGTTCTTC
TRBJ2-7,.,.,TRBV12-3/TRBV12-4,CASRAAGATSYEQYF,TGTGCCAGCAGAGCGGCTGGGGCTACATCCTACGAGCAGTACTTC